The 30 T cell receptor beta chains reported below all come from one sample, sequenced in a study of blood T cell repertoires in COVID-19. The table came from immunoSEQ multiplex PCR; TCRdb's copy has only in-frame clones and leaves some out. The sample holds roughly 130,000 clones, roughly 84% seen once. Sequencing was done on a sample of PBMCs or T cells enriched from blood (not recorded which). The receptor set was obtained from a woman in her 30s who had recovered from COVID-19.

This chain connects TRBV30 to TRBJ2-7; 11 bases line up with TRBD1. This CDR3 is 15 amino acids long. CDR1 is GTSNPN, CDR2 SVGIG, per germline (reference sequence). V dropped 2 bases and J dropped 4; count of bases not matched to a gene: 7. CDR3 sequence (DNA): TGTGCCTGGAGTTTCCAGGACAGGGGGCTATACGAGCAGTACTTC. Its protein product is CAWSFQDRGLYEQYF.

The genes are TRBV3-1 (or the pseudogene TRBV3-2) and TRBJ2-3; 10 nucleotides match TRBD2. Germline V gene data show CDR1 as LGHDT and CDR2 as YNNKEL (reference sequence). V dropped 1 base and J dropped 5; count of bases not matched to a gene: 15. There are 19 residues in the CDR3. The CDR3 sequence: CASSQGGLARLQQGDTQYF. As DNA, the CDR3 is TGTGCCAGCAGCCAAGGGGGACTAGCGAGGCTGCAGCAGGGAGATACGCAGTATTTT.

The chain couples TRBV7-2 to TRBJ2-1; possible D gene TRBD2, 5 bases. This CDR3 is 14 amino acids long. V was shortened by 0 bases and J by 9 bases, with 12 bases between the two germline ends. Germline V gives CDR1 SGHTA, CDR2 FQGNSA. The CDR3 DNA reads as TGTGCCAGCAGCTTAGCCGGCGGGCGGAGTGAGCAGTTCTTC. Protein sequence: CASSLAGGRSEQFF.

As for this clone: Other DNA sequences within the sample encode an identical CDR3. This chain links TRBV29-1 with TRBJ1-3; TRBD1 agrees at 7 bases. Unmatched junction bases numbered 1, after V lost 4 bases and J lost 1 base. The CDR3 has 13 residues. Germline assignment: CDR1 SQVTM and CDR2 ANQGSEA. CDR3: CSVGTGSGNTIYF. The CDR3 region has the DNA TGCAGCGTTGGGACAGGTTCTGGAAACACCATATATTTT.

V usage is TRBV18 and J usage is TRBJ2-1; D is possibly TRBD2 (6 bases). The CDR3 runs to 15 residues. The V gene lost 5 bases and the J gene lost 1 base, with 12 bases spanning the gap. CDR1 and CDR2 (germline): KGHSH, LQKENI. CDR3 in DNA: TGTGCCAGCTCATCCTCTAGCGCTTCCTACAATGAGCAGTTCTTC. Translating it yields CASSSSSASYNEQFF.

This rearrangement joins TRBV4-1 to TRBJ1-1; D remains ambiguous. CDR3 length: 12 residues. The V gene's germline CDR1 is MGHRA and CDR2 YSYEKL. With 2 bases removed from V and 7 bases from J, the gap between germline ends came to 8 bases. CDR3 sequence: CASSQLVGEAFF. The CDR3 DNA follows: TGCGCCAGCAGCCAATTGGTCGGTGAAGCTTTCTTT.

CDR3 DNA: TGTGCCAGCAGGGAAGCCGGGACAGCGAACACCGGGGAGCTGTTTTTT. Protein product: CASREAGTANTGELFF. The chain uses TRBV7-2 and TRBJ2-2; 7 positions agree with TRBD1. The germline gives CDR1 SGHTA, CDR2 FQGNSA. J lost 0 bases, V lost 6 bases, and 7 bases had no gene match. CDR3 length: 16 amino acids.

This chain joins TRBV4-1 and TRBJ1-5, with D perhaps TRBD1 (5 bases). The V end was cut by 4 bases, the J end by 10 bases, with 26 bases between. This CDR3 has 17 amino acids. Germline V gives CDR1 MGHRA, CDR2 YSYEKL. CDR3 sequence (DNA): TGCGCCAGCAGCCCCACGGACATTCTCGGCGGGAATCGACCCCAGCATTTT. Translating gives CASSPTDILGGNRPQHF.

This chain links TRBV19 with TRBJ1-2; tentatively, D is TRBD1 (5 bases). This CDR3 region has 14 residues. V lost 2 bases to trimming and J lost 5 bases, with 12 bases between them. CDR1 and CDR2 (germline): LNHDA, SQIVND (reference sequence). The CDR3 DNA sequence: TGTGCCAGTAGTATACGGGGCGGGGGATATGGCTACACCTTC. It codes for CASSIRGGGYGYTF. Complete variable domain (other parts from reference TRBV19 and TRBJ1-2): DGGITQSPKYLFRKEGQNVTLSCEQNLNHDAMYWYRQDPGQGLRLIYYSQIVNDFQKGDIAEGYSVSREKKESFPLTVTSAQKNPTAFYLCASSIRGGGYGYTFGSGTRLTVV.

This chain links TRBV7-9 with TRBJ1-3; D unresolved. This CDR3 has 12 amino acids. V was shortened by 5 bases and J by 2 bases, with 4 bases between the two germline ends. Looked up from germline, CDR1 is SEHNR and CDR2 is FQNEAQ (reference sequence). In DNA, the CDR3 is TGTGCCAGCAGCCAGGCTGGAAACACCATATATTTT. Its protein product is CASSQAGNTIYF.

J is TRBJ1-6 and V is TRBV7-2; maybe TRBD1 (6 bases). CDR1 SGHTA and CDR2 FQGNSA come from the germline V gene. V dropped 2 bases and J dropped 7 bases, with 12 bases sitting between them. This CDR3 spans 15 amino acids. CDR3 nucleotides: TGTGCCAGCAGCTTAAGGAGCAGGGGAAATTCACCCCTCCACTTT. Translating gives CASSLRSRGNSPLHF.

This chain joins TRBV6-6 and TRBJ1-2; 10 bases are a match to TRBD1. The trim removed 5 bases at V and 4 bases at J, leaving 7 bases unmatched. Germline V CDR1 and CDR2: MNHNY, SVGAGI (reference sequence). The CDR3 loop spans 15 amino acids. This CDR3 reads CASSPGTGAFYGYTF. CDR3 nucleotide sequence: TGTGCCAGCAGTCCCGGGACAGGGGCCTTCTATGGCTACACCTTC.

This clone is a singleton in its sample. The V gene is TRBV28, the J gene TRBJ2-3; 8 nucleotides align to TRBD1. V lost 5 bases to trimming and J lost 4 bases; unmatched junction nucleotides: 8. Germline V gene data show CDR1 as MDHEN and CDR2 as SYDVKM. The CDR3 has 15 residues. The CDR3 loop is CASSKGGTGPDTQYF. For the CDR3, the DNA is TGTGCCAGCAGTAAAGGTGGGACAGGACCAGATACGCAGTATTTT.

This clone was observed a single time. The gene calls are TRBV3-1 (or the pseudogene TRBV3-2) and TRBJ1-5, with TRBD1 matching 7 bases. The CDR3 extends over 16 amino acids. Germline CDR1 LGHDT, CDR2 YNNKEL (reference sequence). The junction had 6 bases not matched to a gene; V was cut back by 2 bases and J by 2 bases. The CDR3 nucleotides read TGTGCCAGCAGCCAACACAGGGGAGGAGGCAATCAGCCCCAGCATTTT. Translation gives CASSQHRGGGNQPQHF.

V usage is TRBV5-6 and J usage is TRBJ1-2; D unclear. The CDR3 consists of 15 residues. CDR1 SGHDT and CDR2 YYEEEE come from the germline V gene. V lost 5 bases, J lost 4 bases, and 18 bases lay in between. CDR3 residues: CASRIKPGNIYGYTF. CDR3 bases: TGTGCCAGCAGGATTAAACCGGGAAATATCTATGGCTACACCTTC.

V gene TRBV4-3 combines with J gene TRBJ1-6; D unresolved. The length of the CDR3 is 13 residues. The germline V gene encodes CDR1 LGHNA and CDR2 YSLEER. Trimming pared 4 bases from V and 6 bases from J, leaving 7 bases between. CDR3 amino acids: CASSLGVNSPLHF. The CDR3, as DNA: TGCGCCAGCAGCCTAGGAGTTAATTCACCCCTCCACTTT.

The J gene is TRBJ1-1, the V gene TRBV2, with D possibly matching TRBD1 (5 bases). The CDR3 sequence is 11 residues long. The germline gives CDR1 SNHLY, CDR2 FYNNEI. In DNA, the CDR3 is TGTGCAGGGTCCCGGGGGACTGAAGCTTTCTTT. It is translated as CAGSRGTEAFF.

The chain has TRBV2 and TRBJ2-1, with a weak D call TRBD2 (6 bases). This CDR3 has 21 residues. The germline V and J ends were trimmed by 5 bases and 0 bases, with 29 bases remaining between them. Germline values: CDR1 SNHLY, CDR2 FYNNEI. CDR3 nucleotides: TGTGCCAGCAGTCCTGCGGGGAGACGACCTTCTAGCGCAAGCTCCTACAATGAGCAGTTCTTC. This gives the protein CASSPAGRRPSSASSYNEQFF.

The rearrangement links TRBV28 to TRBJ2-3; weak D call: TRBD2 (5 bases). Trimming left V 6 bases short and J 6 bases short, with 16 bases between. Looked up from germline, CDR1 is MDHEN and CDR2 is SYDVKM. The CDR3 totals 14 residues. The CDR3 loop is CASRPTGKPDTQYF. CDR3 bases: TGTGCCAGCAGACCCACCGGGAAACCGGATACGCAGTATTTT. The complete variable domain, with remaining parts taken from reference TRBV28 and TRBJ2-3, reads DVKVTQSSRYLVKRTGEKVFLECVQDMDHENMFWYRQDPGLGLRLIYFSYDVKMKEKGDIPEGYSVSREKKERFSLILESASTNQTSMYLCASRPTGKPDTQYFGPGTRLTVL.

V usage is TRBV7-2 and J usage is TRBJ1-2; 9 nucleotides line up with TRBD1. V was clipped by 2 bases and J by 4 bases; unmatched bases: 5. Germline V CDR1 and CDR2: SGHTA, FQGNSA. The CDR3 totals 15 residues. The DNA for the CDR3 is TGTGCCAGCAGCTTACTACAGGGGGCGGTCTATGGCTACACCTTC. Translating gives CASSLLQGAVYGYTF.

This chain uses TRBV28 with TRBJ1-1; D possibly corresponds to TRBD1 (6 bases). Germline V lookup: CDR1 MDHEN, CDR2 SYDVKM. The CDR3 totals 13 residues. V was clipped by 5 bases and J by 11 bases, with 18 bases between them. The CDR3 reads CASSPPGQGRAFF. As DNA, the CDR3 is TGTGCCAGCAGTCCCCCGGGACAAGGAAGGGCTTTCTTT.

The chain couples TRBV24-1 to TRBJ2-5; 9 bases line up with TRBD1. The germline CDR1 and CDR2 sequences are KGHDR and SFDVKD. The CDR3 has 15 amino acids. Unmatched junction bases numbered 2, after V lost 3 bases and J lost 1 base. This CDR3 is CATSDQGQGQETQYF. Here the CDR3 DNA reads TGTGCCACCAGTGATCAGGGACAGGGCCAAGAGACCCAGTACTTC.

Worth noting for this clone: A much larger clone differs by one base, so this may be a read error. The rearrangement joins TRBV4-3 to TRBJ2-1, with 9 bases fitting TRBD2. Per the germline V gene, CDR1 is LGHNA and CDR2 is YSLEER. The CDR3 spans 16 residues. CDR3 bases: TGCGCCAGCAACCAAGATGGCGGGAGGGCCTACAATGAGCAGTTCTTC. Its protein is CASNQDGGRAYNEQFF.

This clone was seen once. The chain uses TRBV5-6 and TRBJ1-1; D remains ambiguous. The V end lost 4 bases, the J end lost 6 bases, and 13 bases lay between the germline ends. Germline CDR1 SGHDT, CDR2 YYEEEE. The CDR3 sequence is 13 residues long. The CDR3: CASSPTGFSEAFF. The CDR3 DNA sequence: TGTGCCAGCAGCCCCACTGGTTTTTCTGAAGCTTTCTTT.

The chain recombines TRBV14 with TRBJ1-3; D not certain. The length of the CDR3 is 16 residues. V was clipped by 1 base and J by 0 bases, with 10 bases between them. Per germline, CDR1 SGHDN and CDR2 FVKESK. CDR3 amino acids: CASSQGGQISGNTIYF. DNA for the CDR3: TGTGCCAGCAGCCAAGGTGGGCAGATCTCTGGAAACACCATATATTTT.

This clone was seen once. The chain joins TRBV25-1 to TRBJ2-1; TRBD2 is a possible D gene (5 bases). The V and J ends lost 7 bases and 0 bases respectively, with 16 bases between them. The CDR3 covers 16 residues. Germline assignment: CDR1 MGHDK and CDR2 SYGVNS. Written as DNA, the CDR3 is TGTGCCAGCACCGAGGGCCTGCAGAGCTCCTACAATGAGCAGTTCTTC. Its protein is CASTEGLQSSYNEQFF.

This clone was found once. The rearrangement uses TRBV2 and TRBJ2-1, with unresolved D. Germline loops: CDR1 SNHLY, CDR2 FYNNEI. CDR3 length: 15 amino acids. The V end lost 2 bases, the J end lost 0 bases, and 8 bases lay between the germline ends. The CDR3, as DNA: TGTGCCAGCAGTGAACGGTTAAGCTCCTACAATGAGCAGTTCTTC. Encoded protein: CASSERLSSYNEQFF.

The chain recombines TRBV19 with TRBJ2-3, with 7 bases identical to TRBD2. The germline V gene has CDR1 LNHDA and CDR2 SQIVND (reference sequence). The V segment lost 3 bases and the J segment 4 bases; nucleotides outside the gene matches: 1. The CDR3 spans 13 residues. The CDR3 DNA is TGTGCCAGTAGTATGGCGGGAGCAGATACGCAGTATTTT. It translates to CASSMAGADTQYF.

CDR3 sequence reads: CASGLVKAGELFF. DNA of the CDR3: TGTGCCAGCGGACTAGTAAAGGCCGGGGAGCTGTTTTTT. J is TRBJ2-2 and V is TRBV28; 7 positions agree with TRBD2. The CDR3 is made up of 13 amino acids. Germline loops: CDR1 MDHEN, CDR2 SYDVKM. V was pared by 8 bases and J by 6 bases, with 6 bases of the junction left unmatched. The full variable domain, completed using reference TRBV28 and TRBJ2-2, is DVKVTQSSRYLVKRTGEKVFLECVQDMDHENMFWYRQDPGLGLRLIYFSYDVKMKEKGDIPEGYSVSREKKERFSLILESASTNQTSMYLCASGLVKAGELFFGEGSRLTVL.

The V and J genes are TRBV18 and TRBJ2-7; 13 nucleotides line up with TRBD2. This CDR3 is built from 16 residues. The germline CDR1 and CDR2 sequences are KGHSH and LQKENI. The V and J ends lost 0 bases and 4 bases, in that order; junction bases with no gene match: 3. CDR3 bases: TGTGCCAGCTCACCACCGGGACTAGCGGGATCATACGAGCAGTACTTC. It yields the protein CASSPPGLAGSYEQYF.